Listed below are T cell receptor beta chains from one sample, sequenced in a study of post-analysis software for immune sequencing data. TCRdb reprocessed the PCR reads with MiXCR, giving one entry per CDR3 protein. The data contain roughly 800,000 distinct CDR3 sequences, approximately 57% of them seen just once; the ten biggest clones take up over 4%. What was sequenced was blood. These receptors were taken from a girl under 18 with multiple sclerosis. Both conserved end residues are part of each CDR3. D genes are given only for firm matches. Rows may omit the clone size; those that give it use once, few, many or a size class.

D	J	V	length	size	DNA	CDR3
NA	TRBJ2-1	TRBV9	15	NA	TGTGCCAGCAGCGTAGGGGGGACCACGCACAATGAGCAGTTCTTC	CASSVGGTTHNEQFF
NA	TRBJ1-4	TRBV20-1	15	NA	TGCAGTGCTAGCAGGGGAACTGCAACTAATGAAAAACTGTTTTTT	CSASRGTATNEKLFF
TRBD1	TRBJ2-2	TRBV5-1	18	NA	TGCGCCAGCAGCTTGGCGGGACAGGGTAGTTTCAACACCGGGGAGCTGTTTTTT	CASSLAGQGSFNTGELFF
NA	TRBJ2-5	TRBV2	13	once	TGTGCCAGCATGCGGACAACACAAGAGACCCAGTACTTC	CASMRTTQETQYF
NA	TRBJ2-1	TRBV20-1	13	NA	TGCAGTGCTTTCCGGGATTCCCACAATGAGCAGTTCTTC	CSAFRDSHNEQFF
NA	TRBJ2-7	TRBV20-1	11	few	TGCAGTGCTAGTTATGGGTACGAGCAGTACTTC	CSASYGYEQYF
NA	TRBJ1-1	TRBV5-1	15	NA	TGCGCCAGCAGGAGGGAACGGGGAACGAACACTGAAGCTTTCTTT	CASRRERGTNTEAFF
NA	TRBJ2-7	TRBV4-1	12	NA	TGCGCCAGCAGCGCAGGCTACGACGAGCAGTACTTC	CASSAGYDEQYF
NA	TRBJ2-3	TRBV10-3	14	NA	TGTGCCATCAGTAGACAAGTCGAGGCAGATACGCAGTATTTT	CAISRQVEADTQYF
NA	TRBJ2-7	TRBV29-1	14	few	TGCAGCGTTGGGTCTATTGGTGCAGCCTACGAGCAGTACTTC	CSVGSIGAAYEQYF
NA	TRBJ2-7	TRBV7-3	14	NA	TGTGCCAGCAGCCCCCGGGTTTCTGCCTACGAGCAGTACTTC	CASSPRVSAYEQYF
TRBD1	TRBJ2-5	TRBV7-2	15	NA	TGTGCCAGCAGCTTAGCCGGACAGGTCCCTGAGACCCAGTACTTC	CASSLAGQVPETQYF
NA	TRBJ2-1	TRBV20-1	13	few	TGCAGTGTTCGAAAACCAGGCGTCGATGAGCAGTTCTTC	CSVRKPGVDEQFF
TRBD1	TRBJ2-2	TRBV4-1	15	NA	TGCGCCAGCAGCCAGGACAGGGGAAACACCGGGGAGCTGTTTTTT	CASSQDRGNTGELFF
TRBD2	TRBJ2-7	TRBV20-1	15	NA	TGCAGTGCCCTCCCCGAAAGCGGGAGTCGGTACGAGCAGTACTTC	CSALPESGSRYEQYF
TRBD2	TRBJ2-7	TRBV6-1	18	NA	TGCGCCAGCAGTGACGGGGACAGGACTAGCGGGATTGCCTACGAGCAGTACTTC	CASSDGDRTSGIAYEQYF
TRBD1	TRBJ2-5	TRBV6-5	15	NA	TGTGCCAGCAGTTACGGGACAGCGAGTCTGGAGACCCAGTACTTC	CASSYGTASLETQYF
TRBD1	TRBJ1-2	TRBV5-1	13	NA	TGCGCCAGCAGCTTGTCAGGGGGCGATGGCTACACCTTC	CASSLSGGDGYTF
NA	TRBJ2-1	TRBV7-2	14	few	TGTGCCAGCAGCTCGGACAGATTTTACAATGAGCAGTTCTTC	CASSSDRFYNEQFF
NA	TRBJ2-5	TRBV9	14	NA	TGTGCCAGCAGCGATTGGGGAGAGGGAGAGACCCAGTACTTC	CASSDWGEGETQYF
NA	TRBJ1-1	TRBV10-3	14	NA	TGTGCCATCACGAAAACAGGGACCACACCAGAAGCTTTCTTT	CAITKTGTTPEAFF
NA	TRBJ1-5	TRBV5-1	15	NA	TGCGCCAGCAGCTCAACAGGGATGATCAATCAGCCCCAGCATTTT	CASSSTGMINQPQHF